Detailed here is one T cell receptor beta chain. Antigen unknown. It was with 60 Vbeta and 13 Jbeta primers that the PCR ran. The repertoire was sequenced with immunoSEQ multiplex PCR; TCRdb's copy has only in-frame clones and lacks some. The data contain some 200,000 clones, approximately 78% of them singletons. The sample is drawn from a study of cytomegalovirus exposure and HLA in healthy donors. In the study overall: Ancestry clustering placed 70% to 90% of several hundred genotyped donors in the Caucasian-associated cluster. Whole-study results and caveats: In vitro testing confirmed a few CMV-associated chains as specific for CMV antigens. Later analysis showed TCR association rates varying by HLA locus, highest for DRB1 and lowest for HLA-C. In a later analysis, TCR beta V- and J-gene trimming showed a link to a missense DCLRE1C variant.

The CDR3 has 16 amino acids. The V end was cut by 2 bases, the J end by 0 bases, with 13 bases between. Germline V CDR1 and CDR2: SGHTA, FQGNSA. The sample comprised PBMCs. The sequence derives from a woman aged 45-65 years in good health and CMV-seropositive. This chain links TRBV7-2 with TRBJ1-1, with D unresolved. The CDR3 DNA reads as TGTGCCAGCAGCTTACAGGTACGGGGTCTGAACACTGAAGCTTTCTTT. Translating gives CASSLQVRGLNTEAFF.